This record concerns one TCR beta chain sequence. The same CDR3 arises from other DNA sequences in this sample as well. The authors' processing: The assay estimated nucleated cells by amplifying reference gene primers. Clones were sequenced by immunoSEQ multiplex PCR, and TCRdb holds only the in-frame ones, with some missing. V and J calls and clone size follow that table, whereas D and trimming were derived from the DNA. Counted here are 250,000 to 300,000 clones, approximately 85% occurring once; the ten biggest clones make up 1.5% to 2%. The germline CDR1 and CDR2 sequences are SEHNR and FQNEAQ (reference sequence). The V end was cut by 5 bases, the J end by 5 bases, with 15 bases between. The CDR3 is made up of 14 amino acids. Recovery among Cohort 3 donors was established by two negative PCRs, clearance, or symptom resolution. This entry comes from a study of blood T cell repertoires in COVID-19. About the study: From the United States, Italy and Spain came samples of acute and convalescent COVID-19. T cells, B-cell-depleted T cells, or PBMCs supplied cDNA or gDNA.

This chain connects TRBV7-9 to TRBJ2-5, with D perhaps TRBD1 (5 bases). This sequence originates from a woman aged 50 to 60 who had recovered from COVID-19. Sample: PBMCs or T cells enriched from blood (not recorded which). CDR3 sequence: CASSRDSPRETQYF. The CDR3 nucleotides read TGTGCCAGCAGCCGAGACAGTCCACGGGAGACCCAGTACTTC.